These T cell receptor beta chains were read from a single sample in a study of blood T cells in healthy people across ages. One entry per CDR3 protein, called by TCRdb with MiXCR from the 5' RACE reads. The sample includes 1,300,000 or so distinct CDR3 sequences, 45% to 70% of them seen just once. Sequencing was done on a sample of blood. These receptor sequences come from a man aged 18 to 35 in good health. CDR3s include the opening cysteine and the closing phenylalanine or tryptophan. D genes are given only for firm matches. For some rows the clone size is stated as once, few or many, or as a class when expanded; others skip it.

CASSQDRGFSGANVLTF TGTGCCAGCAGCCAAGATCGCGGCTTCTCTGGGGCCAACGTCCTGACTTTC NA few TRBJ2-6 TRBV3-1
CASSFPSIDSQPTSDKNIQYF TGTGCCAGCAGTTTCCCTTCTATAGACAGCCAACCTACCTCGGACAAAAACATTCAGTACTTC NA few TRBJ2-4 TRBV12-3/TRBV12-4
CASSLAEGAPIYGYTF TGCGCCAGCAGCTTGGCCGAGGGGGCCCCTATATATGGCTACACCTTC TRBD1 NA TRBJ1-2 TRBV5-1
CSAPPYLAGEETQYF TGCAGTGCCCCCCCATACTTAGCGGGAGAAGAGACCCAGTACTTC TRBD2 NA TRBJ2-5 TRBV20-1
CASSRVRAIHEQYF TGTGCCAGCAGTCGCGTCAGGGCGATCCACGAGCAGTACTTC NA NA TRBJ2-7 TRBV2
CASSALAGGIDTQYF TGTGCCAGCAGCGCCCTAGCGGGAGGAATAGATACGCAGTATTTT TRBD2 NA TRBJ2-3 TRBV6-1
CASSTQAETSGGEHHTDTQYF TGTGCCAGCAGTACTCAAGCTGAGACTAGCGGGGGGGAGCACCACACAGATACGCAGTATTTT TRBD2 NA TRBJ2-3 TRBV28
CASSPPKGSMYEQFF TGTGCCAGCTCACCACCGAAGGGATCAATGTATGAGCAGTTCTTC NA NA TRBJ2-1 TRBV18
CANKRGTSVTDTQYF TGTGCCAACAAACGCGGGACTAGCGTCACAGATACGCAGTATTTT TRBD2 NA TRBJ2-3 TRBV2
CASRTMQSTDTQYF TGTGCCAGCAGGACTATGCAGAGCACAGATACGCAGTATTTT NA NA TRBJ2-3 TRBV6-5
CASSDLTSGVTDTQYF TGTGCCAGCAGTGACTTAACTAGCGGGGTCACAGATACGCAGTATTTT TRBD2 once TRBJ2-3 TRBV6-1
CASSLQQGMAGYTF TGTGCCAGCAGTTTGCAACAGGGGATGGCTGGCTACACCTTC TRBD1 few TRBJ1-2 TRBV2
CASSLGLADSQETQYF TGTGCCAGCAGTCTCGGACTAGCGGACTCCCAAGAGACCCAGTACTTC TRBD2 NA TRBJ2-5 TRBV12-3/TRBV12-4
CASSMAAGSFNEQYF TGTGCCAGTAGTATGGCAGCTGGGAGTTTCAACGAGCAGTACTTC NA once TRBJ2-7 TRBV19
CSANPRDRVYEQYF TGCAGTGCTAATCCCCGGGACAGGGTGTACGAGCAGTACTTC TRBD1 NA TRBJ2-7 TRBV20-1
CATSRGEGHITYEQYF TGTGCCACCAGCAGAGGTGAAGGACATATAACCTACGAGCAGTACTTC NA NA TRBJ2-7 TRBV15
CSTIQGYTEAFF TGCAGTACCATACAGGGGTACACTGAAGCTTTCTTT TRBD1 NA TRBJ1-1 TRBV20-1
CASSEGAVYNEQFF TGTGCCAGCAGTGAGGGGGCGGTCTACAATGAGCAGTTCTTC NA NA TRBJ2-1 TRBV6-1
CAISPEPATNEKLFF TGTGCCATCAGCCCAGAACCCGCAACTAATGAAAAACTGTTTTTT NA few TRBJ1-4 TRBV10-3
CASSVGIAGNTYEQYF TGTGCCAGCAGCGTAGGTATAGCGGGGAATACCTACGAGCAGTACTTC TRBD2 NA TRBJ2-7 TRBV9
CASSDLGGETQYF TGTGCCAGCAGTGACCTAGGGGGGGAGACCCAGTACTTC NA NA TRBJ2-5 TRBV6-5
CSAKGLVGLWETQYF TGCAGTGCTAAGGGACTAGTGGGTTTGTGGGAGACCCAGTACTTC TRBD2 few TRBJ2-5 TRBV20-1
CASSSLYGEQYF TGTGCCAGCAGTTCCCTATATGGGGAGCAGTACTTC NA NA TRBJ2-5 TRBV6-5
CASSQGRQATNEKLFF TGTGCCAGCAGCCAAGGCCGACAGGCAACTAATGAAAAACTGTTTTTT NA NA TRBJ1-4 TRBV14
CVSSIDPYEQYF TGTGTCAGCAGTATCGATCCGTACGAGCAGTACTTC NA NA TRBJ2-7 TRBV12-3/TRBV12-4
CASRAGGSINEQFF TGTGCCAGCCGAGCGGGGGGGAGTATCAATGAGCAGTTCTTC TRBD2 few TRBJ2-1 TRBV6-5
CASSVSGQSPRNEQFF TGTGCCAGCAGTGTGTCGGGGCAGTCCCCTCGGAATGAGCAGTTCTTC NA NA TRBJ2-1 TRBV25-1
CASSQDLQGASSYEQYF TGCGCCAGCAGCCAGGATCTACAGGGGGCTAGCTCCTACGAGCAGTACTTC TRBD1 NA TRBJ2-7 TRBV4-3
CASSQDPGNEQFF TGCGCCAGCAGCCAAGATCCCGGAAATGAGCAGTTCTTC NA few TRBJ2-1 TRBV4-1